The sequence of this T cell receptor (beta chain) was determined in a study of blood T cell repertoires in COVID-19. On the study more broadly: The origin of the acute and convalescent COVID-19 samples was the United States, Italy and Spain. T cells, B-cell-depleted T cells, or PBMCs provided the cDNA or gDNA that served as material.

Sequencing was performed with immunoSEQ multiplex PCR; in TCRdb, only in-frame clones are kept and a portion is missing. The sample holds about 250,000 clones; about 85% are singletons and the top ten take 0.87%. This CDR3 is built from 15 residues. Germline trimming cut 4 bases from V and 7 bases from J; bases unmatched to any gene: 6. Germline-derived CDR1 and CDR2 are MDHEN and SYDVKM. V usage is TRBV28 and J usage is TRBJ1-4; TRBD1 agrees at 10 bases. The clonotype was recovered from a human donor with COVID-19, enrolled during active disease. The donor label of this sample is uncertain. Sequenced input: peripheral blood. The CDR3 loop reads CASSYPGTGAEKLFF. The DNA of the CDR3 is TGTGCCAGCAGTTACCCCGGGACAGGGGCTGAAAAACTGTTTTTT. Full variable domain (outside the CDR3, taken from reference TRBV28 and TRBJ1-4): DVKVTQSSRYLVKRTGEKVFLECVQDMDHENMFWYRQDPGLGLRLIYFSYDVKMKEKGDIPEGYSVSREKKERFSLILESASTNQTSMYLCASSYPGTGAEKLFFGSGTQLSVL.